One T cell receptor beta chain is described in this entry. Its target is not known. This entry comes from a study of neoadjuvant nivolumab and ipilimumab in lung cancer. Study results and limitations: Only two of four nivolumab-treated tumors gained richness and clonality by surgery. Pretherapy blood TCR richness correlated positively with resected tumor richness. A small number of samples were TCR sequenced. Compared with tumor-adjacent uninvolved lung, resected tumors showed greater richness and clonality.

Germline V gene lookup returns CDR1 MGHDK and CDR2 SYGVNS. V was cut by 1 base and J by 8 bases, with 12 bases left in between. CDR3 length equals 14 residues. Some clones are missing from TCRdb's copy, which holds only in-frame ones; the method was immunoSEQ multiplex PCR. This table holds approximately 15,000 clones, 55% to 70% found once. This chain links TRBV25-1 with TRBJ2-1; D is ambiguous. The sequencing used peripheral blood, collected after neoadjuvant nivolumab, alone or with ipilimumab, at or shortly before surgery. The TCR originated in an adult with non-small cell lung cancer. The CDR3 DNA is TGTGCCAGCAGTGAATCGGGCCAAGTCGATGAGCAGTTCTTC. Residues: CASSESGQVDEQFF. Looking up the rest from reference TRBV25-1 and TRBJ2-1 gives the full variable domain: EADIYQTPRYLVIGTGKKITLECSQTMGHDKMYWYQQDPGMELHLIHYSYGVNSTEKGDLSSESTVSRIRTEHFPLTLESARPSHTSQYLCASSESGQVDEQFFGPGTRLTVL.